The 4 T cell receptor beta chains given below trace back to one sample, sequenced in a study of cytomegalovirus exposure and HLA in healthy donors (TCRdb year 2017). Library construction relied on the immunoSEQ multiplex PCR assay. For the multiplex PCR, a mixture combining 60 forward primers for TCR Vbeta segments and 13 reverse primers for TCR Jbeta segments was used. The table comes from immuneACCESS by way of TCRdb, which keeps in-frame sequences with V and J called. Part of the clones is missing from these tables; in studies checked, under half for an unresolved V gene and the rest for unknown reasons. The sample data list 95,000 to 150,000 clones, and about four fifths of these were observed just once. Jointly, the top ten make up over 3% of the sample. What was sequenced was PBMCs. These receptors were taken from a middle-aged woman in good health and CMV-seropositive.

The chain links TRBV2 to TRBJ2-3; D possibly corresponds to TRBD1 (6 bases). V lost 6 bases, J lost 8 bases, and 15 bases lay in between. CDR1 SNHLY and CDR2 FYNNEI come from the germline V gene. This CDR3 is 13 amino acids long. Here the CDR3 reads CASRQDSQGTQYF. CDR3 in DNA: TGTGCCAGCAGACAGGACAGTCAAGGTACGCAGTATTTT.

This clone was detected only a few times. The CDR3 nucleotides read TGCAGCGCTCGACACGGGAACACCGGGGAGCTGTTTTTT. It translates to CSARHGNTGELFF. V is TRBV29-1 and J is TRBJ2-2; D is unresolved. The CDR3 runs 13 residues. Germline lookup yields CDR1 SQVTM and CDR2 ANQGSEA. Between the trimmed V and J ends, which lost 7 bases and 1 base, there was a span of 10 bases.

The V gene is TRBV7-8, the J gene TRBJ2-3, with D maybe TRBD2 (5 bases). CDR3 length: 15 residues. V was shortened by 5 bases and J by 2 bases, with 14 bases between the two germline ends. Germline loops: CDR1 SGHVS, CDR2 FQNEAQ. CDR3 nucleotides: TGTGCCAGCAGCCCCCAGAGGGTTCCCACAGATACGCAGTATTTT. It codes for CASSPQRVPTDTQYF.

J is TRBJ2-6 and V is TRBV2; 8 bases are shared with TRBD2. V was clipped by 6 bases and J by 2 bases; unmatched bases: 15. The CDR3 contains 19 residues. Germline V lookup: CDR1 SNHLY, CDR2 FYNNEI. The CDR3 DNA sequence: TGTGCCAGCAGAGCCTCGGGGGGGGGCGTAAGAGCTGGGGCCAACGTCCTGACTTTC. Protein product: CASRASGGGVRAGANVLTF. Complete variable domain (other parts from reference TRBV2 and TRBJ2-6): EPEVTQTPSHQVTQMGQEVILRCVPISNHLYFYWYRQILGQKVEFLVSFYNNEISEKSEIFDDQFSVERPDGSNFTLKIRSTKLEDSAMYFCASRASGGGVRAGANVLTFGAGSRLTVL.